These 27 T cell receptor beta chains were all obtained from the same sample, sequenced in a study of blood T cell repertoires in COVID-19. Produced via immunoSEQ multiplex PCR; TCRdb's table is partial and in-frame only. The table records about 190,000 clones, around 82% of them present only once. Sequenced sample: peripheral blood. The receptors were sampled from a woman at least 80 years old with active or convalescent COVID-19.

The chain links TRBV28 to TRBJ2-7, with 11 bases aligning to TRBD1. This CDR3 comprises 14 residues. The junction had 1 base not matched to a gene; V was cut back by 6 bases and J by 0 bases. The germline V gene has CDR1 MDHEN and CDR2 SYDVKM. The CDR3 sequence: CASRGQGDSYEQYF. The CDR3 DNA reads TGTGCCAGCAGGGGACAGGGGGACTCCTACGAGCAGTACTTC.

V is TRBV29-1 and J is TRBJ2-5; weak D call: TRBD1 (7 bases). The CDR3 is 16 amino acids. V was cut by 3 bases and J by 3 bases, with 20 bases left in between. Germline V CDR1 and CDR2: SQVTM, ANQGSEA. CDR3: CSVDGRLGGGEETQYF. The DNA for the CDR3 is TGCAGCGTTGACGGCCGTCTTGGAGGGGGCGAAGAGACCCAGTACTTC.

This sequence joins TRBV7-8 and TRBJ1-4; TRBD1 is a possible D gene (5 bases). The CDR3 is 15 residues long. V gave up 5 bases and J gave up 7 bases, with 17 bases separating them. CDR1 and CDR2 (germline): SGHVS, FQNEAQ. The CDR3 reads CASSPSRGRVEKLFF. DNA of the CDR3: TGTGCCAGCAGCCCCTCTAGGGGTAGGGTTGAAAAACTGTTTTTT. Together with reference TRBV7-8 and TRBJ1-4, the CDR3 gives the full variable domain: GAGVSQSPRYKVAKRGQDVALRCDPISGHVSLFWYQQALGQGPEFLTYFQNEAQLDKSGLPSDRFFAERPEGSVSTLKIQRTQQEDSAVYLCASSPSRGRVEKLFFGSGTQLSVL.

This chain links TRBV5-1 with TRBJ1-5; 10 nucleotides line up with TRBD1. J lost 5 bases, V lost 3 bases, and 5 bases had no gene match. The CDR3 covers 15 residues. CDR1 SGHRS and CDR2 YFSETQ come from the germline V gene. The CDR3 DNA follows: TGCGCCAGCAGCTCCGGGACAGGGGAGGATCAGCCCCAGCATTTT. Translated: CASSSGTGEDQPQHF.

The V gene is TRBV24-1, the J gene TRBJ1-1; D is possibly TRBD1 (6 bases). The germline V gene encodes CDR1 KGHDR and CDR2 SFDVKD. Trimming shortened V by 4 bases and J by 5 bases, and 10 bases separated the two germline ends. There are 13 residues in the CDR3. In DNA, the CDR3 is TGTGCCACCAGTGAGACAGGAAATACTGAAGCTTTCTTT. Its translation is CATSETGNTEAFF.

This chain links TRBV5-1 with TRBJ2-3; 10 positions agree with TRBD2. Germline lookup yields CDR1 SGHRS and CDR2 YFSETQ. The CDR3 has 16 residues. With 3 bases clipped from V and 4 bases from J, the junction kept 8 bases outside the gene matches. CDR3 in amino acids: CASSWERGTSADTQYF. DNA of the CDR3: TGCGCCAGCAGCTGGGAGAGAGGGACTAGCGCAGATACGCAGTATTTT.

This sequence joins TRBV7-9 and TRBJ1-2, with 9 bases lining up with TRBD1. In germline, CDR1 is SEHNR, CDR2 FQNEAQ (reference sequence). CDR3 length: 16 amino acids. Germline trimming cut 3 bases from V and 6 bases from J; bases unmatched to any gene: 11. In DNA form, the CDR3 reads TGTGCCAGCAGCTTTGGATGGGGACAGGGTCACGATGGCTACACCTTC. Its translation is CASSFGWGQGHDGYTF.

This chain connects TRBV5-8 to TRBJ1-2; TRBD1 agrees at 7 bases. Germline CDR1 SGHTS, CDR2 YDEGEE. The ends lost 0 bases at V and 8 bases at J; junction bases unmatched: 10. The CDR3 runs to 15 residues. CDR3 region: CASSLDFGQAWGYTF. In DNA, the CDR3 is TGTGCCAGCAGCTTGGATTTCGGACAGGCCTGGGGCTACACCTTC.

This rearrangement joins TRBV29-1 to TRBJ2-7; 8 bases are a match to TRBD2. V shed 6 bases and J 0 bases; nucleotides not matched to a gene: 4. The CDR3 length is 13 residues. Germline V gene data show CDR1 as SQVTM and CDR2 as ANQGSEA. The CDR3 sequence: CSVGTSSSYEQYF. The CDR3 nucleotides read TGCAGCGTAGGGACTAGTAGCTCCTACGAGCAGTACTTC.

V is TRBV7-9 and J is TRBJ1-1; tentative D call: TRBD1 (5 bases). This CDR3 has 13 amino acids. Germline V gene sequence: CDR1 SEHNR, CDR2 FQNEAQ (reference sequence). Trimming shortened V by 3 bases and J by 6 bases, and 11 bases separated the two germline ends. DNA of the CDR3: TGTGCCAGCAGCTTCGGGGGACGTGCTGAAGCTTTCTTT. Protein sequence: CASSFGGRAEAFF.

The chain combines TRBV5-1 with TRBJ2-1; D is ambiguous. Germline assignment: CDR1 SGHRS and CDR2 YFSETQ. The CDR3 extends over 15 amino acids. Trimming pared 0 bases from V and 2 bases from J, leaving 9 bases between. The CDR3 region has the DNA TGCGCCAGCAGCTTGGTGGGCACCACCTACAATGAGCAGTTCTTC. It is translated as CASSLVGTTYNEQFF.

The chain combines TRBV10-3 with TRBJ1-3; 8 nucleotides agree with TRBD1. The V gene's germline CDR1 is ENHRY and CDR2 SYGVKD. The CDR3 is 15 amino acids. V was clipped by 0 bases and J by 4 bases; unmatched bases: 2. This chain's CDR3 is CAISESRDRGNTIYF. The CDR3 nucleotides are TGTGCCATCAGTGAGTCCCGGGACAGGGGAAACACCATATATTTT.

The rearrangement joins TRBV11-1 to TRBJ2-2; D is uncertain. This CDR3 has 13 residues. V lost 3 bases and J 4 bases, leaving 6 bases between the germline ends. CDR1 is SGHAT, CDR2 FQDESV, per germline (reference sequence). The DNA for the CDR3 is TGTGCCAGCAGCTTTACGGGCACCGGGGAGCTGTTTTTT. Protein: CASSFTGTGELFF.

The chain has TRBV12-3 or TRBV12-4 and TRBJ2-7; the D gene is possibly TRBD1 (7 bases). The V and J ends lost 3 bases and 3 bases respectively, with 9 bases between them. This CDR3 has 13 residues. The CDR3 spells CASSFQGGYEQYF. The DNA for the CDR3 is TGTGCCAGCAGTTTCCAGGGGGGCTACGAGCAGTACTTC.

This sequence joins TRBV2 and TRBJ2-1; D not resolved. Trimming pared 3 bases from V and 4 bases from J, leaving 13 bases between. Germline V lookup: CDR1 SNHLY, CDR2 FYNNEI. CDR3 length equals 15 residues. CDR3 residues: CASSDRGSRYNEQFF. The CDR3 DNA reads as TGTGCCAGCAGTGACCGAGGCAGCCGGTACAATGAGCAGTTCTTC.

The chain carries TRBV6-6 and TRBJ2-1, with D perhaps matching TRBD2 (6 bases). The CDR3 length is 13 residues. Germline-derived CDR1 and CDR2 are MNHNY and SVGAGI (reference sequence). Deletions cut 2 bases from V and 9 bases from J, with 11 bases between. CDR3 nucleotides: TGTGCCAGCAGTTACCCTGGGGGGAGTGAGCAGTTCTTC. Amino acid sequence: CASSYPGGSEQFF.

The gene calls are TRBV18 and TRBJ1-4; TRBD1 matches 8 bases. In germline, CDR1 is KGHSH, CDR2 LQKENI. This CDR3 region has 19 residues. J was trimmed by 0 bases and V by 4 bases; bases with no gene match: 13. The CDR3 DNA is TGTGCCAGCTCACTCCGGACAGGGAGAAGCCAGACAACTAATGAAAAACTGTTTTTT. Amino acid sequence: CASSLRTGRSQTTNEKLFF.

V usage is TRBV6-2 or TRBV6-3 and J usage is TRBJ1-2, with TRBD1 matching over 9 bases. The CDR3 extends over 16 amino acids. Germline V gene lookup returns CDR1 MNHEY and CDR2 SVGEGT. V shed 5 bases and J 5 bases; nucleotides not matched to a gene: 12. Here the CDR3 DNA reads TGTGCCAGCAGTCGACCCGGGACAGGGAGTTTATATGGCTACACCTTC. Translation: CASSRPGTGSLYGYTF.

Notes on this clone: This same CDR3 is encoded by further DNA sequences in the sample. This chain uses TRBV18 with TRBJ1-2; tentatively, D is TRBD1 (6 bases). V shed 2 bases and J shed 2 bases, with 9 bases lying between them. The CDR3 sequence is 14 residues long. Germline V gives CDR1 KGHSH, CDR2 LQKENI. For the CDR3, the DNA is TGTGCCAGCTCACCAGCGGACAGCAACTATGGCTACACCTTC. This codes for CASSPADSNYGYTF. The full variable domain, completed using reference TRBV18 and TRBJ1-2, is NAGVMQNPRHLVRRRGQEARLRCSPMKGHSHVYWYRQLPEEGLKFMVYLQKENIIDESGMPKERFSAEFPKEGPSILRIQQVVRGDSAAYFCASSPADSNYGYTFGSGTRLTVV.

This chain joins TRBV19 and TRBJ1-2; the D gene is possibly TRBD1 (5 bases). V was cut by 3 bases and J by 3 bases, with 11 bases left in between. The CDR3 sequence is 14 residues long. Looked up from germline, CDR1 is LNHDA and CDR2 is SQIVND (reference sequence). CDR3: CASSIQGHDYGYTF. CDR3 bases: TGTGCCAGTAGTATCCAGGGCCACGACTATGGCTACACCTTC.

This clone was recorded once. The J gene is TRBJ1-1, the V gene TRBV5-1; TRBD1 matches at 8 bases. Unmatched junction bases numbered 10, after V lost 4 bases and J lost 5 bases. The CDR3 spans 15 residues. CDR1 SGHRS and CDR2 YFSETQ come from the germline V gene. CDR3 bases: TGCGCCAGCAGCCCTCGGGCAGGGGGCTTTACTGAAGCTTTCTTT. This codes for CASSPRAGGFTEAFF.

The chain carries TRBV6-5 and TRBJ2-1; 8 nucleotides align to TRBD2. The CDR3 runs to 16 residues. Germline V lookup: CDR1 MNHEY, CDR2 SVGAGI. V shed 2 bases and J 3 bases; nucleotides not matched to a gene: 6. Here the CDR3 DNA reads TGTGCCAGCAGTTACAGTGGCGGGAGGAGCTACAATGAGCAGTTCTTC. It encodes CASSYSGGRSYNEQFF.

This rearrangement joins TRBV5-6 to TRBJ2-3, with D perhaps matching TRBD2 (5 bases). This CDR3 has 13 residues. V lost 4 bases to trimming and J lost 8 bases, with 14 bases between them. Germline V gene sequence: CDR1 SGHDT, CDR2 YYEEEE. CDR3 bases: TGTGCCAGCAGCCCCGATCGGGCGGGTACGCAGTATTTT. Protein: CASSPDRAGTQYF.

The count of this clone is one. The CDR3 spells CASSVDQGTYNEQFF. The CDR3 coding sequence is TGTGCCAGCAGCGTAGACCAGGGAACCTACAATGAGCAGTTCTTC. V and J are TRBV9 and TRBJ2-1, with TRBD1 as a possible D gene (5 bases). This CDR3 is 15 amino acids long. Trimming took off 0 bases at V and 2 bases at J, with 9 bases between the two ends. Germline V gene lookup returns CDR1 SGDLS and CDR2 YYNGEE.

CDR3 residues: CASMPDRGRYNEQFF. CDR3 in DNA: TGTGCCAGCATGCCCGACAGGGGGCGTTACAATGAGCAGTTCTTC. The J gene is TRBJ2-1, the V gene TRBV6-5; TRBD1 matches 10 bases. The CDR3 sequence is 15 residues long. The trim removed 7 bases at V and 4 bases at J, leaving 7 bases unmatched. Per germline, CDR1 MNHEY and CDR2 SVGAGI.

The rearrangement joins TRBV19 to TRBJ2-7; tentatively, D is TRBD1 (6 bases). This CDR3 region has 13 residues. Between the trimmed V and J ends, which lost 3 bases and 6 bases, there was a span of 12 bases. The germline V gene has CDR1 LNHDA and CDR2 SQIVND (reference sequence). The DNA of the CDR3 is TGTGCCAGTAGTATTTTGGACAGTACCGAGCAGTACTTC. This codes for CASSILDSTEQYF.

The DNA of the CDR3 is TGTGCCAGTAGTTTGGACAGGGGGGAATCACCCCTCCACTTT. Residues: CASSLDRGESPLHF. This rearrangement joins TRBV19 to TRBJ1-6; 10 bases line up with TRBD1. CDR1 and CDR2 from the germline V gene are LNHDA and SQIVND (reference sequence). This CDR3 contains 14 residues. Unmatched junction bases numbered 5, after V lost 5 bases and J lost 10 bases.